This entry lists 19 T cell receptor beta chains sequenced from one sample in a study of T cell repertoires in cytomegalovirus infection. TCRdb analysed the reads with MiXCR anew, one entry per CDR3 protein. Among more than 200,000 distinct CDR3 sequences, roughly 10% were seen once, and the ten largest hold about 15%. Specimen: PBMCs. These TCRs come from a human donor in good health (CMV status not recorded). Some clones in this sample may be carry-over from other donors' samples.

There are a few counts of this clonotype. The chain joins TRBV15 to TRBJ2-3; D remains unclear. Germline V gives CDR1 LNHNV, CDR2 YYDKDF (reference sequence). The CDR3 runs to 16 residues. V lost 5 bases to trimming and J lost 2 bases, with 17 bases between them. The CDR3 bases are TGTGCCACCAGCTCCGACCACGGAGCCATCACAGATACGCAGTATTTT. Translated, it gives CATSSDHGAITDTQYF.

This clonotype has at least ten counts. This rearrangement joins TRBV7-3 to TRBJ2-5; no definite D call. Germline V gene lookup returns CDR1 SGHTA and CDR2 FQGTGA. The CDR3 is made up of 15 amino acids. Trimming left V 5 bases short and J 1 base short, with 14 bases between. The CDR3 protein is CASSAQGQTQETQYF. The CDR3 bases are TGTGCCAGCAGCGCCCAAGGTCAGACCCAAGAGACCCAGTACTTC.

In its sample, this clonotype was seen many times. The chain joins TRBV7-8 to TRBJ1-2; D is unclear. Germline-derived CDR1 and CDR2 are SGHVS and FQNEAQ. Trimming removed 1 base from V and 3 bases from J, with 15 bases in between. The CDR3 is made up of 16 amino acids. CDR3 protein: CASSLVARQQDYGYTF. CDR3 DNA sequence: TGTGCCAGCAGCTTAGTGGCGCGGCAGCAAGACTATGGCTACACCTTC.

This clonotype was detected ten times or more. The chain links TRBV7-2 to TRBJ1-5; weak D call: TRBD1 (5 bases). The CDR3 spans 15 residues. Germline V gene lookup returns CDR1 SGHTA and CDR2 FQGNSA. V lost 5 bases to trimming and J lost 3 bases, with 14 bases between them. This CDR3 reads CASSETRGTNQPQHF. The CDR3 nucleotides are TGTGCCAGCAGCGAAACTCGGGGGACCAATCAGCCCCAGCATTTT.

This clonotype appeared many times. The DNA of the CDR3 is TGTGCCAGCAGCCCCCGACAGGATTCTAGCACAGATACGCAGTATTTT. This sequence encodes CASSPRQDSSTDTQYF. This chain uses TRBV7-9 with TRBJ2-3, with D possibly matching TRBD1 (6 bases). Germline CDR1 reads SEHNR; CDR2 reads FQNEAQ (reference sequence). The CDR3 sequence is 16 residues long. V was trimmed by 5 bases and J by 0 bases, leaving 15 bases between them.

The V gene is TRBV6-2 or TRBV6-3, the J gene TRBJ1-1; D remains unclear. The CDR3 contains 14 residues. Trimming stripped 0 bases from V and 4 bases from J, with 9 bases between. Germline CDR1 is MNHEY and CDR2 is SVGEGT. The CDR3: CASSYSLGSTEAFF. The DNA of the CDR3 is TGTGCCAGCAGTTACTCACTAGGGAGCACTGAAGCTTTCTTT.

This clonotype occurred many times. The V and J genes are TRBV19 and TRBJ2-7; possible D gene TRBD1, 5 bases. Germline loops: CDR1 LNHDA, CDR2 SQIVND (reference sequence). The CDR3 is made up of 11 amino acids. V dropped 3 bases and J dropped 6 bases, with 6 bases sitting between them. CDR3 bases: TGTGCCAGTAGTATGGGGCCCGAGCAGTACTTC. The encoded protein is CASSMGPEQYF.

There are a few counts of this clonotype. The CDR3: CSAKGYGGVNEQFF. The DNA of the CDR3 is TGCAGTGCTAAAGGTTACGGGGGAGTTAATGAGCAGTTCTTC. The chain recombines TRBV20-1 with TRBJ2-1; D is possibly TRBD2 (6 bases). Trimming took off 4 bases at V and 7 bases at J, with 17 bases between the two ends. Germline V gene sequence: CDR1 DFQATT, CDR2 SNEGSKA (reference sequence). This CDR3 spans 14 amino acids.

The rearrangement uses TRBV4-1 and TRBJ1-1; tentatively, D is TRBD1 (6 bases). Germline V gene data show CDR1 as MGHRA and CDR2 as YSYEKL. The CDR3 is 15 amino acids. Trimming took off 0 bases at V and 7 bases at J, with 15 bases between the two ends. CDR3 sequence: CASSQDRGGWGEAFF. CDR3 nucleotides: TGCGCCAGCAGCCAAGATCGGGGGGGCTGGGGTGAAGCTTTCTTT.

This clonotype was found many times. The gene calls are TRBV7-8 and TRBJ2-5, with TRBD2 identical over 9 bases. CDR3 length: 14 residues. V gave up 3 bases and J gave up 3 bases; unmatched junction bases: 2. Germline CDR1 reads SGHVS; CDR2 reads FQNEAQ. The CDR3 is CASSFLAGKETQYF. The CDR3 DNA sequence: TGTGCCAGCAGCTTTCTAGCGGGAAAAGAGACCCAGTACTTC.

This clonotype was observed at least ten times. The chain links TRBV7-8 to TRBJ1-2, with D possibly matching TRBD1 (6 bases). The CDR3 length is 18 residues. Germline V gene data show CDR1 as SGHVS and CDR2 as FQNEAQ. Trimming took 2 bases from V and 0 from J, leaving 19 bases between them. The chain's CDR3 is CASSLRSGHPGANYGYTF. The CDR3 DNA reads TGTGCCAGCAGCTTACGGTCGGGACACCCGGGGGCTAACTATGGCTACACCTTC.

The chain has TRBV19 and TRBJ2-3; TRBD1 might be the D (6 bases). The CDR3 totals 14 residues. The germline V gene encodes CDR1 LNHDA and CDR2 SQIVND (reference sequence). V was clipped by 3 bases and J by 1 base, with 8 bases between them. This chain's CDR3 is CASSMGAGTDTQYF. DNA of the CDR3: TGTGCCAGTAGTATGGGGGCCGGCACAGATACGCAGTATTTT.

The table lists this clonotype with many counts. This sequence joins TRBV28 and TRBJ2-7, with 8 bases that match TRBD2. Per the germline V gene, CDR1 is MDHEN and CDR2 is SYDVKM. This CDR3 has 18 amino acids. V dropped 5 bases and J dropped 0; count of bases not matched to a gene: 15. This CDR3 reads CASSPIRAGGKSSYEQYF. CDR3 DNA sequence: TGTGCCAGCAGTCCCATCCGGGCGGGGGGAAAGAGCTCCTACGAGCAGTACTTC.

This clonotype was observed many times. The chain carries TRBV7-2 and TRBJ2-3; D is perhaps TRBD1 or TRBD2 (5 bases each). Germline loops: CDR1 SGHTA, CDR2 FQGNSA. Trimming stripped 4 bases from V and 4 bases from J, with 6 bases between. This CDR3 spans 12 amino acids. The CDR3 loop is CASSWGPDTQYF. In DNA, the CDR3 is TGTGCCAGCAGCTGGGGACCAGATACGCAGTATTTT.

The chain employs TRBV19 and TRBJ2-1; D is undetermined. This CDR3 comprises 13 residues. V was pared by 5 bases and J by 8 bases, with 13 bases between. Germline V gene lookup returns CDR1 LNHDA and CDR2 SQIVND (reference sequence). CDR3: CASSPPVLDEQFF. The DNA for the CDR3 is TGTGCCAGTAGTCCCCCGGTCCTCGATGAGCAGTTCTTC.

The rearrangement uses TRBV28 and TRBJ1-4; the D is unclear. The germline gives CDR1 MDHEN, CDR2 SYDVKM. V was trimmed by 2 bases and J by 8 bases, leaving 15 bases between them. The CDR3 has 15 residues. For the CDR3, the DNA is TGTGCCAGCAGTTTAATCTCGGGGATAAGAGAAAAACTGTTTTTT. This sequence encodes CASSLISGIREKLFF.

This clonotype was seen once. This rearrangement joins TRBV12-3 or TRBV12-4 to TRBJ2-2; 10 bases line up with TRBD2. The CDR3 consists of 14 residues. The J segment lost 7 bases and the V segment lost 8 bases, leaving 7 bases of the junction unmatched. The CDR3 DNA reads as TGTGCCAGCCCAGCGGGGGGGCAAGGCGGGGAGCTGTTTTTT. Encoded protein: CASPAGGQGGELFF.

The V gene is TRBV20-1, the J gene TRBJ2-1; 14 bases align to TRBD2. J gave up 8 bases and V 6 bases, and 15 bases lay outside the gene matches. This CDR3 has 17 residues. Per germline, CDR1 DFQATT and CDR2 SNEGSKA (reference sequence). CDR3 sequence: CSALQRQGTSGGHEQFF. CDR3 bases: TGCAGTGCCCTTCAGAGACAGGGGACTAGCGGGGGCCATGAGCAGTTCTTC.

This clonotype appeared many times. The chain recombines TRBV7-2 with TRBJ2-5, with D tentatively TRBD1 (6 bases). The CDR3 contains 16 residues. CDR1 and CDR2 (germline): SGHTA, FQGNSA. V dropped 4 bases and J dropped 4 bases, with 19 bases sitting between them. The CDR3 sequence: CASSWGQGPSRETQYF. DNA for the CDR3: TGTGCCAGCAGCTGGGGGCAGGGGCCGTCTCGAGAGACCCAGTACTTC. Complete variable domain (other parts from reference TRBV7-2 and TRBJ2-5): GAGVSQSPSNKVTEKGKDVELRCDPISGHTALYWYRQSLGQGLEFLIYFQGNSAPDKSGLPSDRFSAERTGGSVSTLTIQRTQQEDSAVYLCASSWGQGPSRETQYFGPGTRLLVL.